This T cell receptor beta chain was captured in a study of blood T cell repertoires in COVID-19. The wider study: Both acute and convalescent COVID-19 samples were obtained from the United States, Italy and Spain. T cells, B-cell-depleted T cells, or PBMCs provided the cDNA or gDNA that served as material.

Per the original methods: Nucleated cell number was recorded as an estimate derived from reference gene primer amplification. Generated by immunoSEQ multiplex PCR, the TCRdb table keeps only in-frame clones and is missing some. That table gives V, J and clone size, and the DNA gave D and trimming. Here the sample spans roughly 57,000 clones, roughly nine tenths being singletons. Germline assignment: CDR1 MNHEY and CDR2 SVGAGI. Trimming removed 6 bases at V and 0 bases at J, with 8 bases between. The CDR3 consists of 14 residues. The source material was peripheral blood. The clonotype comes from a human donor in a cohort sampled during active COVID-19. The genes are TRBV6-5 and TRBJ2-2; D not resolved. CDR3 region: CASRAPANTGELFF. CDR3 nucleotides: TGTGCCAGCAGGGCACCTGCGAACACCGGGGAGCTGTTTTTT.